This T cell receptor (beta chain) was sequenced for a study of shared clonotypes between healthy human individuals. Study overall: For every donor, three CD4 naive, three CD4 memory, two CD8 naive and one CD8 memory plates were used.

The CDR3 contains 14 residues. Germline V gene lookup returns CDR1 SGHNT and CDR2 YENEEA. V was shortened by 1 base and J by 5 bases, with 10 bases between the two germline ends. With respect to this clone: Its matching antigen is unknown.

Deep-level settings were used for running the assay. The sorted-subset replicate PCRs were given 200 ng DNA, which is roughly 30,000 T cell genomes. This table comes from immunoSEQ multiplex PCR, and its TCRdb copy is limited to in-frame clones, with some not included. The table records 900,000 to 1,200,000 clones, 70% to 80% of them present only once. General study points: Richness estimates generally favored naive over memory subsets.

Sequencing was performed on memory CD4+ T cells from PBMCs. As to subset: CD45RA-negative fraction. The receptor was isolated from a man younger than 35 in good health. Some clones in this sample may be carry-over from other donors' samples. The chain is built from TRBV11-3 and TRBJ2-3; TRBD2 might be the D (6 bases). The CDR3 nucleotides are TGTGCCAGCAGCTTAGGGGTCGGGGGAGATACGCAGTATTTT. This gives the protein CASSLGVGGDTQYF.